This TCR beta chain was observed in a study of shared clonotypes between healthy human individuals. Study findings and constraints: All-four-donor shared clonotypes had higher generation probabilities than non-shared clonotypes did. Across several donors, naive CD4 shared 5% to 5.5%, naive CD8 about 3.2%, memory CD4 2% to 2.5%, memory CD8 over 0.3%.

TCRdb's table, derived via immunoSEQ multiplex PCR, lists solely in-frame clones and lacks some. The sample holds about 1.9 million clones; 90% to 95% are singletons and the top ten take over 1.5%. The naive CD8 fraction comprised CD45RO-negative cells positively selected for CCR7 and excluded terminally differentiated effector memory CD45RA+ cells. Healthy HIV-negative adults with no recent acute infections or vaccinations were recruited as donors. Of note for this clone: Its antigen is not identified.

Germline loops: CDR1 LNHDA, CDR2 SQIVND (reference sequence). V dropped 6 bases and J dropped 0 bases, with 12 bases sitting between them. This CDR3 has 14 amino acids. The sequenced sample was naive CD8+ T cells from PBMCs. This sequence joins TRBV19 and TRBJ2-7; no clear D gene. This TCR was recovered from a young man in good health. Some clones in this sample may be carry-over from other donors' samples. The CDR3: CASRWTESSYEQYF. For the CDR3, the DNA is TGTGCCAGTAGATGGACGGAGAGCTCCTACGAGCAGTACTTC.